The 15 T cell receptor beta chains presented below share a single source sample, sequenced in a study of CD8 T cells in Susac syndrome (dated 2019 in TCRdb). Library construction relied on the immunoSEQ multiplex PCR assay. RNA was extracted with the RNeasy kit and about 0.45 to 1 ug was reverse transcribed using random hexamers. TCRdb handled the public reads itself, with Q25 trimming in fastp and clone calling in MiXCR, and kept productive beta chains. Merged by CDR3 protein, the rows form single entries marked with the most common genes and DNA. In this sample the table shows about 120,000 distinct CDR3 sequences, around 94% of which occur a single time. The ten largest clonotypes hold around 0.21% of the sample. The sequenced sample consisted of CD8+ T cells from PBMCs. These receptor sequences come from a human donor with Susac syndrome.

The gene calls are TRBV29-1 and TRBJ2-3, with D perhaps assigned TRBD1 or TRBD2 (6 bases each). Germline assignment: CDR1 SQVTM and CDR2 ANQGSEA. V lost 7 bases to trimming and J lost 6 bases, with 23 bases between them. This CDR3 is 15 amino acids long. The CDR3 nucleotides read TGCAGCGCCTTTCTACCGGGGGCGGCACCGGATACGCAGTATTTT. Protein product: CSAFLPGAAPDTQYF.

The chain employs TRBV30 and TRBJ2-3, with TRBD2 identical over 7 bases. V trimming: 4 bases; J trimming: 4 bases; junction bases outside the gene matches: 8. CDR1 and CDR2 from the germline V gene are GTSNPN and SVGIG (reference sequence). There are 14 residues in the CDR3. As DNA, the CDR3 is TGTGCCTGGACCCTACTGGGGGGGGCAGATACGCAGTATTTT. Its translation: CAWTLLGGADTQYF.

The rearrangement links TRBV6-1 to TRBJ2-5; possibly TRBD2 for D (5 bases). The V gene's germline CDR1 is MNHNS and CDR2 SASEGT. Deletions cut 2 bases from V and 5 bases from J, with 15 bases between. There are 15 residues in the CDR3. CDR3 DNA: TGTGCCAGCAGTGAAAGGCGGGCTAGAGGGGAGACCCAGTACTTC. The encoded protein is CASSERRARGETQYF.

The V call is TRBV12-3 or TRBV12-4, the J call TRBJ2-1; a possible D gene is TRBD1 (6 bases). Trimming removed 7 bases from V and 4 bases from J, with 11 bases in between. The CDR3 consists of 13 residues. CDR3 in DNA: TGTGCCAGCACCGGACAGAGATACAATGAGCAGTTCTTC. This codes for CASTGQRYNEQFF.

The sample holds one count of this clonotype. The chain has TRBV20-1 and TRBJ2-1; D is possibly TRBD2 (5 bases). CDR3 length equals 15 residues. Germline V CDR1 and CDR2: DFQATT, SNEGSKA (reference sequence). V dropped 4 bases and J dropped 5 bases, with 18 bases sitting between them. DNA of the CDR3: TGCAGTGCTAAGGTCGACTATGCTGACCACAATGAGCAGTTCTTC. This encodes CSAKVDYADHNEQFF.

CDR3 loop: CASDRTGNTIYF. The CDR3 region has the DNA TGTGCCAGCGACAGAACTGGAAACACCATATATTTT. The rearrangement uses TRBV12-3 or TRBV12-4 and TRBJ1-3; D possibly corresponds to TRBD1 (5 bases). Trimming took 8 bases from V and 2 from J, leaving 7 bases between them. The CDR3 covers 12 residues.

The chain has TRBV30 and TRBJ2-7, with 10 bases lining up with TRBD1. Germline assignment: CDR1 GTSNPN and CDR2 SVGIG (reference sequence). The J segment lost 5 bases and the V segment lost 5 bases, leaving 12 bases of the junction unmatched. The CDR3 is 15 amino acids. CDR3 coding DNA: TGTGCCTGGCGCGCCGGGACAGGGGCACCTAACGAGCAGTACTTC. It yields the protein CAWRAGTGAPNEQYF.

V and J are TRBV12-3 or TRBV12-4 and TRBJ2-7; the D call may be TRBD1 or TRBD2 (5 bases each). CDR3 length: 13 residues. The V and J ends lost 5 bases and 4 bases respectively, with 12 bases between them. The CDR3 loop reads CASSNSGPYEQYF. The CDR3 DNA is TGTGCCAGCAGTAACTCGGGACCTTACGAGCAGTACTTC.

This clonotype was observed a single time. This chain links TRBV5-6 with TRBJ1-1, with D hard to call. Between the trimmed V and J ends, which lost 3 bases and 2 bases, there was a span of 5 bases. There are 12 residues in the CDR3. Germline V gives CDR1 SGHDT, CDR2 YYEEEE. The CDR3 DNA is TGTGCCAGCAGCTCGGACAACACTGAAGCTTTCTTT. It yields the protein CASSSDNTEAFF.

Only one count was recorded for this clonotype. DNA of the CDR3: TGTGCCAGTAGTGAACCGGGACAGGGGTTCACCGGGGAGCTGTTTTTT. It codes for CASSEPGQGFTGELFF. This chain links TRBV19 with TRBJ2-2; the match to TRBD1 covers 10 bases. The CDR3 spans 16 residues. After removal of 5 bases from V and 4 bases from J, the junction contained 7 bases not matched to a gene. In germline, CDR1 is LNHDA, CDR2 SQIVND (reference sequence).

CDR3 protein: CASSVDGRAYEQYF. CDR3 bases: TGTGCCAGCAGTGTCGACGGGAGAGCCTACGAGCAGTACTTC. The chain combines TRBV12-3 or TRBV12-4 with TRBJ2-7, with D possibly matching TRBD2 (6 bases). The ends were cut back, 5 bases at V and 2 bases at J, with 13 bases in the middle. This CDR3 spans 14 amino acids.

The V call is TRBV3-1, the J call TRBJ1-3, with TRBD1 identical over 9 bases. CDR3 length equals 15 residues. Germline V gene sequence: CDR1 LGHDT, CDR2 YNNKEL (reference sequence). With 0 bases clipped from V and 6 bases from J, the junction kept 3 bases outside the gene matches. The CDR3 nucleotides read TGTGCCAGCAGCCAAGATGGGACAGGGCTAAACACCATATATTTT. It codes for CASSQDGTGLNTIYF. Looking up the rest from reference TRBV3-1 and TRBJ1-3 gives the full variable domain: DTAVSQTPKYLVTQMGNDKSIKCEQNLGHDTMYWYKQDSKKFLKIMFSYNNKELIINETVPNRFSPKSPDKAHLNLHINSLELGDSAVYFCASSQDGTGLNTIYFGEGSWLTVV.

The chain couples TRBV3-1 to TRBJ1-6; D unclear. The CDR3 extends over 21 amino acids. Trimming left V 0 bases short and J 3 bases short, with 24 bases between. Germline assignment: CDR1 LGHDT and CDR2 YNNKEL (reference sequence). This CDR3 is CASSQEAAGSGIWGYNSPLHF. CDR3 DNA: TGTGCCAGCAGCCAAGAGGCAGCGGGGAGCGGTATTTGGGGCTATAATTCACCCCTCCACTTT.

The chain couples TRBV10-3 to TRBJ2-1; no clear D. Deletions cut 3 bases from V and 2 bases from J, with 11 bases between. CDR3 size: 15 residues. Germline CDR1 ENHRY, CDR2 SYGVKD. CDR3 region: CAISDLRRAYNEQFF. The CDR3 DNA is TGTGCCATCAGTGACCTGAGAAGGGCCTACAATGAGCAGTTCTTC.

This chain joins TRBV29-1 and TRBJ2-7, with a weak D call TRBD2 (5 bases). The CDR3 has 13 amino acids. Trimming left V 4 bases short and J 5 bases short, with 15 bases between. Germline V gene lookup returns CDR1 SQVTM and CDR2 ANQGSEA. The CDR3 coding sequence is TGCAGCGTTGTAACGAGGGATCTCGACGAGCAGTACTTC. Protein product: CSVVTRDLDEQYF.